Listed below are T cell receptor beta chains from one sample, sequenced in a study of blood T cell repertoires in COVID-19. The method was immunoSEQ multiplex PCR; TCRdb's version includes in-frame clones alone and lacks a portion of them. Here the sample spans 100,000 to 150,000 clones, roughly 84% being singletons. The sample consisted of peripheral blood. The origin of the receptors is a man aged 55 to 70 with acute or convalescent COVID-19. The CDR3 runs from the conserved cysteine through the conserved F or W. D genes are given only for firm matches.

TRBV19	TRBD1	TRBJ1-1	CASTGGSILGAFF
TRBV19	TRBD2	TRBJ2-2	CASSTSSGRLTGELFF
TRBV18	TRBD2	TRBJ2-2	CASSQSGGTGELFF
TRBV3-1/TRBV3-2	.	TRBJ1-2	CASSQDLAAGSGYTF
TRBV7-9	TRBD1	TRBJ1-6	CASTQTGLDSPLHF
TRBV19	.	TRBJ1-4	CASSIPGGRDEKLFF
TRBV10-1	.	TRBJ2-7	CASSESIQPGYGYEQYF
TRBV27	.	TRBJ1-5	CASSLRGHNQPQHF
TRBV5-6	TRBD1	TRBJ2-2	CASSYRGREELFF
TRBV5-1	.	TRBJ1-5	CASSLAGVSNQPQHF
TRBV18	.	TRBJ1-1	CASSQKRGNTEAFF
TRBV23-1	.	TRBJ2-6	CASSQPDLGQTPSGANVLTF
TRBV19	TRBD1	TRBJ2-7	CASSIVRTGVGEQYF
TRBV5-1	TRBD1	TRBJ2-3	CASTTGFSTDTQYF
TRBV7-9	.	TRBJ2-7	CASSPIYEQYF
TRBV6-5	.	TRBJ2-1	CASILGQTYNEQFF
TRBV2	TRBD2	TRBJ2-3	CASSPPPGTSGKEGTDTQYF
TRBV20-1	.	TRBJ2-5	CSASSKETQYF
TRBV19	.	TRBJ2-5	CASSFNRPGPRFLETQYF
TRBV15	.	TRBJ2-3	CATSRVASGTQYF
TRBV2	TRBD1	TRBJ1-2	CASSVGQGYGYTF
TRBV28	TRBD2	TRBJ2-3	CASSPGTSGEATDTQYF
TRBV6-5	TRBD2	TRBJ2-5	CASRDYWEETQYF
TRBV2	.	TRBJ2-7	CASSEIRVTGEQYF
TRBV3-1/TRBV3-2	.	TRBJ1-1	CASSLRRIAEAFF
TRBV9	TRBD2	TRBJ2-1	CASSVRPGLASGEQFF
TRBV12-3/TRBV12-4	.	TRBJ2-2	CASSSSKGELFF
TRBV19	.	TRBJ2-2	CASRSGDLWTGELFF
TRBV7-9	TRBD1	TRBJ2-7	CASSLADRSYEQYF
TRBV14	.	TRBJ2-7	CASSQTAGSEQYF
TRBV5-1	.	TRBJ2-7	CASSIGSGEGAYEQYF
TRBV9	TRBD1	TRBJ1-2	CASSVGTGNGYTF
TRBV1	.	TRBJ1-1	CTSSQIQVFLSAFF
TRBV6-1	.	TRBJ2-7	CASSEAGGDYEQYF
TRBV5-1	TRBD1	TRBJ1-4	CASRGDRGRNEKLFF
TRBV6-5	TRBD2	TRBJ2-4	CASSYTSGGALNIQYF
TRBV7-9	.	TRBJ1-1	CASSLSSTMNTEAFF
TRBV19	TRBD2	TRBJ2-7	CASRKAGGVYEQYF
TRBV12-3/TRBV12-4	TRBD1	TRBJ1-1	CASSRGPSEAFF
TRBV9	TRBD2	TRBJ2-1	CASSVSGSGDEQFF
TRBV2	.	TRBJ2-3	CASSARQTSTDTQYF
TRBV5-4	.	TRBJ2-7	CASSLAAQGLSYEQYF
TRBV7-3	TRBD1	TRBJ1-4	CASSGDRGSLDEKLFF
TRBV19	.	TRBJ2-1	CASRLQEASSEQFF
TRBV5-1	TRBD2	TRBJ2-1	CASSTGLAGEGQFF
TRBV30	.	TRBJ2-7	CAWSVVQRQQYF